The next 3 T cell receptor beta chains were all read from a single sample in a study of T cells in narcolepsy. Clones were read by immunoSEQ multiplex PCR, and TCRdb kept only the in-frame ones, dropping some. Here the sample spans some 33,000 clones, 85% to 90% being singletons. The sequenced sample was CD45RA- memory CD4+ T cells from PBMCs. The origin of the receptors is a human donor with narcolepsy.

This clone is a singleton in its sample. The V gene is TRBV10-1, the J gene TRBJ2-1; 7 positions match TRBD1. Trimming cost V 3 bases and J 8 bases; bases outside gene matches: 10. The CDR3 loop spans 15 amino acids. Germline-derived CDR1 and CDR2 are WNHNN and SYGVQD (reference sequence). The CDR3 protein is CASSDYQGQSHEQFF. In DNA, the CDR3 is TGCGCCAGCAGTGATTACCAGGGACAGTCCCATGAGCAGTTCTTC.

Concerning this clone itself: This same CDR3 is encoded by further DNA sequences in the sample. The chain combines TRBV28 with TRBJ1-5; D unresolved. This CDR3 has 14 residues. V lost 3 bases to trimming and J lost 0 bases, with 6 bases between them. Germline lookup yields CDR1 MDHEN and CDR2 SYDVKM. The CDR3 region has the DNA TGTGCCAGCAGTTTTCAAAATAGCAATCAGCCCCAGCATTTT. It codes for CASSFQNSNQPQHF.

The gene calls are TRBV5-4 and TRBJ2-6, with 7 bases fitting TRBD1. The CDR3 contains 17 residues. CDR1 is SGHNT, CDR2 YYREEE, per germline (reference sequence). The J segment lost 0 bases and the V segment lost 5 bases, leaving 8 bases of the junction unmatched. The CDR3 DNA reads as TGTGCCAGCAGGGGACAGCCAGCCCTCTCTGGGGCCAACGTCCTGACTTTC. Encoded protein: CASRGQPALSGANVLTF.